This T cell receptor gamma chain derives from a study of Vδ1+ human thymocytes. Thymocytes were sorted as CD3+ TCRVdelta1+ TCRVdelta2- after alphabeta T cell depletion. Vdelta1+ thymocyte sorts reached between about 97% and 99.6% purity. Germline loops: CDR1 VTNTFY, CDR2 YDVSTARD (reference sequence). This CDR3 is 14 amino acids long. V lost 1 base, J lost 3 bases, and 6 bases stayed unmatched. This clone was seen a handful of times. Its antigen is still unknown. Other DNA sequences of this sample code for an identical CDR3. Extracted RNA was reverse transcribed into cDNA. CDR3 amplicons came from multiplex PCR with pooled V-gene forward and constant-region reverse primers. TCRdb redid clone calling on the multiplex PCR reads using CATT. This table has about 27,000 gamma-chain clones, about 18% appearing once. Whole-study findings and limits: Many TRG clonotypes were shared between donors; TRD repertoires were essentially private. Despite high sort purity, 20% to 25% of thymic T cell receptor delta sequences were Vdelta2. Thymic TRG and TRD repertoires appeared highly polyclonal, with Gaussian CDR3 length distributions.

Sequencing used Vdelta1+ gamma-delta thymocytes from the thymus. Subset given: FACS-sorted CD3+ TCRalphabeta- TCRVdelta1+ TCRVdelta2- thymocytes. The receptor comes from a boy younger than two who had congenital heart surgery. The V and J genes are TRGV3 and TRGJ1 or TRGJ2. CDR3 DNA: TGTGCCACCTGGGACAGACTACTTTATTATAAGAAACTCTTT. Translating gives CATWDRLLYYKKLF.